What follows describes a single T cell receptor (beta chain). This record comes from a study of control samples from healthy donors and cancer patients. Trimming removed 8 bases at V and 4 bases at J, with 14 bases between. Germline V gene data show CDR1 as SNHLY and CDR2 as FYNNEI. The length of the CDR3 is 13 residues. Produced via immunoSEQ multiplex PCR; TCRdb's table is partial and in-frame only. The sample has more than 65,000 clones, about 80% seen once. The source is a man aged 50 to 60 in good health. The V call is TRBV2, the J call TRBJ2-5; a weak D match, TRBD2 (6 bases). Sequenced: blood. The CDR3 sequence is CASSGAGSETQYF. In nucleotides, the CDR3 is TGTGCCAGCTCGGGTGCGGGGTCAGAGACCCAGTACTTC.